This T cell receptor (beta chain) originates from a study of persistence of HIV-infected CD4 T cells. Anti-CD3/anti-CD28 beads served as a nonspecific positive control stimulus. CD4+ T cells upregulating both CD40 ligand and CD69 were sorted as responding cells. Adults with HIV-1 started suppressive ART while chronically infected. An approximately 17-hour stimulation of CD8-depleted PBMCs used anti-CD28/CD49d costimulation, CD40-blocking antibody and enfuvirtide. Concerning this clone itself: Its specificity is not known.

The study's findings and limits: Degenerate expanded CDR3beta sequences were enriched among CMV- and Gag-responding cells. Bulk TCR data could not be restricted to HIV-1-infected CMV-responding cells.

Trimming cost V 2 bases and J 4 bases; bases outside gene matches: 5. The CDR3 sequence is 15 residues long. Germline assignment: CDR1 LGHDT and CDR2 YNNKEL (reference sequence). This was the immunoSEQ version 4 assay in survey mode. Repertoires were generated with immunoSEQ multiplex PCR, while TCRdb's copy carries only in-frame clones and drops some. The sample records 35,000 to 55,000 clones, 88% being singletons. This specimen consisted of CD4+ T cells sorted from PBMCs after 18-hour stimulation, obtained from a patient who received antiretroviral therapy. The rearrangement joins TRBV3-1 (or the pseudogene TRBV3-2) to TRBJ1-5, with TRBD1 matching over 7 bases. The TCR comes from an adult woman with HIV who was CMV-seropositive. CDR3 DNA: TGTGCCAGCAGCCAACAACCAGGGGGAAATCAGCCCCAGCATTTT. Protein product: CASSQQPGGNQPQHF.